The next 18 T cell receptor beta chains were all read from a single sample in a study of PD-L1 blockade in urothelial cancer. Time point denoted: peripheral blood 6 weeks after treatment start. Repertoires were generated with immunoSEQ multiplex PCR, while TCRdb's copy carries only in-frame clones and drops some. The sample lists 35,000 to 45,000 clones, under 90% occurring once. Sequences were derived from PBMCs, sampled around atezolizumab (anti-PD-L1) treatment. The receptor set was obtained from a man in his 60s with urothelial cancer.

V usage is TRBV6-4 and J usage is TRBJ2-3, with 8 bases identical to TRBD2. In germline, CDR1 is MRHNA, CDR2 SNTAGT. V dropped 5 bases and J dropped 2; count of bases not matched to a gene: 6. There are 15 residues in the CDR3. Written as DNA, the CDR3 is TGTGCCAGCAGTCCATCCGGGGGGGACACAGATACGCAGTATTTT. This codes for CASSPSGGDTDTQYF.

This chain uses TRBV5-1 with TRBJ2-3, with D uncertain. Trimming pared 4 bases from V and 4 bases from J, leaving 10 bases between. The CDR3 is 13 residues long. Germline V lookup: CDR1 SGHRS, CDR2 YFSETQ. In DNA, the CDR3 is TGCGCCAGCAGCCCAAACGCGGCAGATACGCAGTATTTT. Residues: CASSPNAADTQYF.

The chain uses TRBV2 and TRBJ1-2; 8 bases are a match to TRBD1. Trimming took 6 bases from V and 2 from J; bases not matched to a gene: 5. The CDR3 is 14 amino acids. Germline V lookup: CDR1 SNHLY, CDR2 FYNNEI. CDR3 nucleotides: TGTGCCAGCAGAGAGGGACAGGCAAACTATGGCTACACCTTC. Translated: CASREGQANYGYTF.

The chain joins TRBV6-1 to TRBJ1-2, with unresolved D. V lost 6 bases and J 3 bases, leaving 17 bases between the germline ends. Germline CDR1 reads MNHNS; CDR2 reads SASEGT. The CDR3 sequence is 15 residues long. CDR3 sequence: CASSFVKRAYYGYTF. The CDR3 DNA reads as TGTGCCAGCAGCTTTGTGAAGAGGGCTTACTATGGCTACACCTTC.

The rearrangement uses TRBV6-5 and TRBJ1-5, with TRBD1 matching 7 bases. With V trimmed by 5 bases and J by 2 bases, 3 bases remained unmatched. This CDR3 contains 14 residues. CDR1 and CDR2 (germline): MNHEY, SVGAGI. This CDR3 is CASSNRGGNQPQHF. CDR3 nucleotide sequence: TGTGCCAGCAGTAACAGGGGCGGCAATCAGCCCCAGCATTTT.

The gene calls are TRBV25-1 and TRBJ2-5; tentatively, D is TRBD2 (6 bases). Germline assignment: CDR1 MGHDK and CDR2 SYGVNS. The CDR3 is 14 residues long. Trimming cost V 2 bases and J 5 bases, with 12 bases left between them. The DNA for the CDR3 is TGTGCCAGCAGTGAACTAGCGTATGGGGAGACCCAGTACTTC. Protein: CASSELAYGETQYF.

For the CDR3, the DNA is TGTGCCAGCAGCGAAACACGTTACGAGCAGTACTTC. This encodes CASSETRYEQYF. J is TRBJ2-7 and V is TRBV6-1; unclear D gene. V was shortened by 6 bases and J by 4 bases, with 10 bases between the two germline ends. Germline V lookup: CDR1 MNHNS, CDR2 SASEGT. This CDR3 is built from 12 residues.

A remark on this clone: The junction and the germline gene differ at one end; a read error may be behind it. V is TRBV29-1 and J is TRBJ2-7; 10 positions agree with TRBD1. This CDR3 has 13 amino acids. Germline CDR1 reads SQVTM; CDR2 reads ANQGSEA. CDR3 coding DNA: TGCAGCGTGATCAGTACGGGACAGGGGATTTTGTGTTTC. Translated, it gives CSVISTGQGILCF.

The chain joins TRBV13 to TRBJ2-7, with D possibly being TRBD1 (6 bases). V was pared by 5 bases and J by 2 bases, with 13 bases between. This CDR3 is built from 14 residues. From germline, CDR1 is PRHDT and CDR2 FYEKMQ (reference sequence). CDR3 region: CASSPQGATYEQYF. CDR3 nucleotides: TGTGCCAGCAGCCCACAGGGAGCGACCTACGAGCAGTACTTC.

Here the CDR3 DNA reads TGTGCCAGCAGTTACAGCCCAGGGACGCAGTATTTT. It is translated as CASSYSPGTQYF. This chain links TRBV28 with TRBJ2-3, with D perhaps TRBD1 (5 bases). The CDR3 is 12 residues long. Germline V gene data show CDR1 as MDHEN and CDR2 as SYDVKM. Trimming stripped 4 bases from V and 9 bases from J, with 11 bases between.

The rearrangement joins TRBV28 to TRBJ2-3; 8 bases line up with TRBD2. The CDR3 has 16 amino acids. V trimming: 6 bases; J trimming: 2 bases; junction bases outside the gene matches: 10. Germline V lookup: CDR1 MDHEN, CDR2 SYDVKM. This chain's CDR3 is CASRIGGAGSTDTQYF. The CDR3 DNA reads TGTGCCAGCAGAATCGGGGGGGCAGGCTCCACAGATACGCAGTATTTT.

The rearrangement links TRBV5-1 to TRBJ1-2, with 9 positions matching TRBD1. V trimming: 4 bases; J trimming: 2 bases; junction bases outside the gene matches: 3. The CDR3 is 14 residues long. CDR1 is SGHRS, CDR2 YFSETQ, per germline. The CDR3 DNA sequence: TGCGCCAGCAGCACCGGGACAGGGAACTATGGCTACACCTTC. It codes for CASSTGTGNYGYTF.

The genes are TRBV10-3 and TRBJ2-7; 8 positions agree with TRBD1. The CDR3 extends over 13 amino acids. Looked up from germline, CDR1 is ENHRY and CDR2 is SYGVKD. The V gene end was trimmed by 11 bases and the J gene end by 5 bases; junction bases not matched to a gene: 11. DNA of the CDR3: TGTGCCCATACCGAGGACAGGGAACACGAGCAGTACTTC. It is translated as CAHTEDREHEQYF.

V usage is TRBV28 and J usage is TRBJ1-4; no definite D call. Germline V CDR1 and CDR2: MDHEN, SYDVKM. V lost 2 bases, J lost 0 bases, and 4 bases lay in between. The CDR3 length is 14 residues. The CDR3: CASSLRSTNEKLFF. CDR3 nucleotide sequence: TGTGCCAGCAGTTTACGGTCAACTAATGAAAAACTGTTTTTT. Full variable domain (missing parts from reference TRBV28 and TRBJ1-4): DVKVTQSSRYLVKRTGEKVFLECVQDMDHENMFWYRQDPGLGLRLIYFSYDVKMKEKGDIPEGYSVSREKKERFSLILESASTNQTSMYLCASSLRSTNEKLFFGSGTQLSVL.

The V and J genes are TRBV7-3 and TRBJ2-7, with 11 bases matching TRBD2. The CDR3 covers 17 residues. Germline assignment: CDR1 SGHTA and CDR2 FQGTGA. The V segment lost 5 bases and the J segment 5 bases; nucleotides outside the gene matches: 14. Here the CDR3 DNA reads TGTGCCAGCAGCCCGGCCCCGATAGCGGGGGGGTTCCACGAGCAGTACTTC. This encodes CASSPAPIAGGFHEQYF.

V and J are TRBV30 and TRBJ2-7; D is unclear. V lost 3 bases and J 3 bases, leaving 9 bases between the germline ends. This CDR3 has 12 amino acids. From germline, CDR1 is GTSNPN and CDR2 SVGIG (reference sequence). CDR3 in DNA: TGTGCCTGGAGCCGCGTAAACTACGAGCAGTACTTC. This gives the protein CAWSRVNYEQYF.

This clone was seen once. The CDR3 nucleotides read TGTGCCAGCACCCGACAGGGGGCGCAGACAGATACGCAGTATTTT. Its protein product is CASTRQGAQTDTQYF. The J gene is TRBJ2-3, the V gene TRBV28, with 10 bases aligning to TRBD1. Germline V gives CDR1 MDHEN, CDR2 SYDVKM. The CDR3 covers 15 residues. V trimming: 7 bases; J trimming: 3 bases; junction bases outside the gene matches: 7.

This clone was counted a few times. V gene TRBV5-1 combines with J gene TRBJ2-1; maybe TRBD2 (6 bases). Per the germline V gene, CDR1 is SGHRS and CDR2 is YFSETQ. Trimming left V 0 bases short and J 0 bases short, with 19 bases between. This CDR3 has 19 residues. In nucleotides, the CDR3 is TGCGCCAGCAGCTTGGGTTTGGGGGGATCGATCAGCTCCTACAATGAGCAGTTCTTC. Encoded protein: CASSLGLGGSISSYNEQFF.